What follows are 13 T cell receptor beta chains derived from one specimen sequenced in a study of cytomegalovirus exposure and HLA in healthy donors. The PCR had 60 Vbeta and 13 Jbeta primers. Profiled with immunoSEQ multiplex PCR; TCRdb holds only in-frame clones, not every one. Of more than 110,000 clones in the sample, approximately 70% are singletons; the top ten hold 1.5% to 2%. Sequenced: PBMCs. The receptors come from a woman aged 25-40 years in good health and CMV-seronegative.

The chain links TRBV6-1 to TRBJ1-3; 7 bases are shared with TRBD1. There are 13 residues in the CDR3. In germline, CDR1 is MNHNS, CDR2 SASEGT. The V segment lost 6 bases and the J segment 3 bases; nucleotides outside the gene matches: 2. The CDR3 here is CASRTGIGNTIYF. CDR3 nucleotides: TGTGCCAGCAGGACAGGGATTGGAAACACCATATATTTT.

The V and J genes are TRBV6-6 and TRBJ1-5, with 7 bases matching TRBD1. Trimming at V came to 6 bases and at J to 2 bases, leaving 10 bases not matched to a gene. Germline V CDR1 and CDR2: MNHNY, SVGAGI (reference sequence). There are 16 residues in the CDR3. CDR3 region: CASSDTGAAGNQPQHF. The CDR3 DNA reads as TGTGCCAGCAGCGATACAGGGGCCGCCGGCAATCAGCCCCAGCATTTT.

This sequence joins TRBV7-3 and TRBJ1-2; 7 nucleotides agree with TRBD1. CDR3 length equals 13 residues. The germline gives CDR1 SGHTA, CDR2 FQGTGA. The V and J ends lost 4 bases and 3 bases, in that order; junction bases with no gene match: 2. The CDR3 here is CASSSGGYYGYTF. CDR3 DNA: TGTGCCAGCAGCTCAGGGGGATACTATGGCTACACCTTC.

The rearrangement joins TRBV12-5 to TRBJ1-3, with 8 bases that match TRBD1. CDR3 size: 19 residues. CDR1 is LGHNT, CDR2 FRNRAP, per germline. Unmatched junction bases numbered 14, after V lost 4 bases and J lost 0 bases. In DNA, the CDR3 is TGTGCTAGTGGTTGGGACAGGACCTTGTACTGCAGCTCTGGAAACACCATATATTTT. Its translation is CASGWDRTLYCSSGNTIYF. The full variable domain, rest sourced from reference TRBV12-5 and TRBJ1-3, is DARVTQTPRHKVTEMGQEVTMRCQPILGHNTVFWYRQTMMQGLELLAYFRNRAPLDDSGMPKDRFSAEMPDATLATLKIQPSEPRDSAVYFCASGWDRTLYCSSGNTIYFGEGSWLTVV.

The CDR3 is CASSNGLAGAWGANVLTF. The CDR3 bases are TGTGCCAGCAGCAATGGACTAGCGGGAGCTTGGGGGGCCAACGTCCTGACTTTC. This sequence joins TRBV9 and TRBJ2-6, with 13 bases matching TRBD2. The V and J ends lost 4 bases and 4 bases, in that order; junction bases with no gene match: 8. Germline V gives CDR1 SGDLS, CDR2 YYNGEE. The CDR3 has 18 residues.

The rearrangement uses TRBV10-3 and TRBJ2-5; TRBD2 matches 7 bases. Germline CDR1 reads ENHRY; CDR2 reads SYGVKD. The CDR3 loop spans 13 amino acids. Trimming took 6 bases from V and 5 from J; bases not matched to a gene: 6. The CDR3 bases are TGTGCCATCAGGGGAGGGGTGATGGAGACCCAGTACTTC. Translated: CAIRGGVMETQYF.

The gene calls are TRBV28 and TRBJ1-6, with D possibly matching TRBD1 (6 bases). The V gene's germline CDR1 is MDHEN and CDR2 SYDVKM. The length of the CDR3 is 18 residues. Trimming stripped 5 bases from V and 3 bases from J, with 20 bases between. CDR3 residues: CASSPQRQDLNYNSPLHF. CDR3 DNA: TGTGCCAGCAGTCCTCAAAGACAGGACCTCAACTATAATTCACCCCTCCACTTT.

This chain joins TRBV7-6 and TRBJ2-1; D not resolved. The CDR3 contains 11 residues. The germline CDR1 and CDR2 sequences are SGHVS and FNYEAQ. Trimming cost V 5 bases and J 9 bases, with 8 bases left between them. CDR3 protein: CASSPDTEQFF. The CDR3 DNA reads as TGTGCCAGCAGCCCTGACACTGAGCAGTTCTTC.

The CDR3 sequence: CASSLGLALLGETQYF. In nucleotides, the CDR3 is TGTGCCAGCAGCTTAGGACTAGCACTGCTGGGAGAGACCCAGTACTTC. J is TRBJ2-5 and V is TRBV7-9; 7 bases are a match to TRBD2. The J segment lost 4 bases and the V segment lost 1 base, leaving 9 bases of the junction unmatched. The germline V gene encodes CDR1 SEHNR and CDR2 FQNEAQ (reference sequence). This CDR3 has 16 residues.

V is TRBV5-1 and J is TRBJ2-3, with D perhaps TRBD1 (6 bases). The CDR3 sequence is 15 residues long. The germline gives CDR1 SGHRS, CDR2 YFSETQ. V lost 4 bases, J lost 0 bases, and 12 bases lay in between. The CDR3 region has the DNA TGCGCCAGCAGCCCCCGGACAGAGAGCACAGATACGCAGTATTTT. Residues: CASSPRTESTDTQYF.

The CDR3 sequence: CASSRGWAEGTEAFF. The CDR3 DNA reads as TGTGCCAGCAGCCGAGGGTGGGCTGAAGGAACTGAAGCTTTCTTT. The V call is TRBV5-5, the J call TRBJ1-1, with D uncertain. The V end was cut by 4 bases, the J end by 5 bases, with 18 bases between. Germline V CDR1 and CDR2: SGHKS, YYEKEE (reference sequence). CDR3 length: 15 residues.

As for this clone: A read error may produce the germline difference seen at one junction end. The chain employs TRBV7-7 and TRBJ2-7; weak D call: TRBD2 (6 bases). This CDR3 has 16 amino acids. Germline lookup yields CDR1 SSHAT and CDR2 FNYEAQ (reference sequence). CDR3 DNA: TGTGCTAGCAGCTTAGCGTCCGAAGCGGGTCTCGACGAGCAGTACTTC. This encodes CASSLASEAGLDEQYF.

The J gene is TRBJ1-1, the V gene TRBV27; weak D call: TRBD1 (5 bases). Germline values: CDR1 MNHEY, CDR2 SMNVEV (reference sequence). V lost 3 bases and J 10 bases, leaving 12 bases between the germline ends. The CDR3 has 12 residues. CDR3: CASSFGQGRAFF. CDR3 DNA sequence: TGTGCCAGCAGTTTCGGGCAGGGAAGAGCTTTCTTT.